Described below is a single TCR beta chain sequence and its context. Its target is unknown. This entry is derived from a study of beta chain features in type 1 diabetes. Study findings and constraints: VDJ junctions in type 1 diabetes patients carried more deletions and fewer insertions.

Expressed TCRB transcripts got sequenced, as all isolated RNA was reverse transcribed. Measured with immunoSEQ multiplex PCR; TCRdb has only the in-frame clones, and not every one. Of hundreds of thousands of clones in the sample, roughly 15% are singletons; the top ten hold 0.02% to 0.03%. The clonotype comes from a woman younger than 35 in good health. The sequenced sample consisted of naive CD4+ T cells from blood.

CDR3 sequence (DNA): TGTGCCAGTAGCCCTACAACAAGGTCCTACAATGAGCAGTTCTTC. Protein sequence: CASSPTTRSYNEQFF. The V gene is TRBV19, the J gene TRBJ2-1; no definite D call. Germline-derived CDR1 and CDR2 are LNHDA and SQIVND (reference sequence). This CDR3 has 15 residues. Trimming pared 6 bases from V and 1 base from J, leaving 13 bases between.